This T cell receptor (beta chain) was sequenced during a study of blood T cells in healthy people across ages. For the second PCR, which ran for about 6 to 11 cycles, a sample-barcoded 5' primer and a J-beta primer mix were used. In TCRdb, the 5' RACE reads were re-called with MiXCR into one record per CDR3 protein. The data contain 750,000 to 950,000 distinct CDR3 sequences, roughly 50% of them singletons. The CDR3 runs to 12 residues. The germline V gene has CDR1 SQVTM and CDR2 ANQGSEA. V was shortened by 5 bases and J by 4 bases, with 9 bases between the two germline ends. Peripheral blood samples of around 9.5 milliliters were drawn from each donor. The study, taken as a whole, reports: Per million T cells, TCR beta diversity dropped about linearly as age rose.

This clonotype showed up just a few times. Its antigen remains unknown. V usage is TRBV29-1 and J usage is TRBJ2-1, with D possibly TRBD1 on 7 matching bases. The clonotype originates from a man older than 75 in good health. Input material: blood. CDR3: CSVPGGYNEQFF. The CDR3 DNA follows: TGCAGCGTTCCAGGGGGGTACAATGAGCAGTTCTTC.